Each of the 10 T cell receptor beta chains below was sequenced from the same sample in a study of blood T cell repertoires in COVID-19. Profiling relied on immunoSEQ multiplex PCR, and the TCRdb table lists in-frame clones only, not all of them. The data hold more than 150,000 clones, with 81% observed a single time. Material for sequencing was peripheral blood. The receptors were sampled from a woman aged 80 or over with COVID-19, enrolled during active disease.

The V call is TRBV2, the J call TRBJ2-2, with D possibly TRBD2 on 7 matching bases. Germline V lookup: CDR1 SNHLY, CDR2 FYNNEI. The V gene lost 6 bases and the J gene lost 0 bases, with 8 bases spanning the gap. There are 14 residues in the CDR3. In nucleotides, the CDR3 is TGTGCCAGCAGGCGGGGGCCGAACACCGGGGAGCTGTTTTTT. It translates to CASRRGPNTGELFF.

Only a few counts were recorded for this clone. In DNA, the CDR3 is TGTGCCAGCAGCCAAGACGAGGATCAGCCCCAGCATTTT. Residues: CASSQDEDQPQHF. The chain is built from TRBV3-1 (or the pseudogene TRBV3-2) and TRBJ1-5; no firm D call. V shed 0 bases and J shed 5 bases, with 5 bases lying between them. CDR3 length: 13 residues. Germline loops: CDR1 LGHDT, CDR2 YNNKEL (reference sequence).

The chain recombines TRBV3-1 (or the pseudogene TRBV3-2) with TRBJ1-2, with 8 bases matching TRBD1. The CDR3 has 14 residues. CDR1 is LGHDT, CDR2 YNNKEL, per germline (reference sequence). V was clipped by 1 base and J by 8 bases; unmatched bases: 6. As DNA, the CDR3 is TGTGCCAGCAGCCAAGGCAGGGGGCGGAGGGGCTACACCTTC. This encodes CASSQGRGRRGYTF.

The V gene is TRBV6-5, the J gene TRBJ1-4; D ambiguous. This CDR3 is built from 15 residues. Germline assignment: CDR1 MNHEY and CDR2 SVGAGI. Trimming stripped 2 bases from V and 0 bases from J, with 7 bases between. The DNA of the CDR3 is TGTGCCAGCAGTTACCGAGAATCAACTAATGAAAAACTGTTTTTT. Its protein is CASSYRESTNEKLFF.

CDR3 in amino acids: CASDLDRRFYGYTF. CDR3 in DNA: TGTGCCAGCGACCTCGACAGGCGTTTCTATGGCTACACCTTC. The J gene is TRBJ1-2, the V gene TRBV6-7, with D maybe TRBD1 (6 bases). TRBV6-7 is noted as an ORF with a role that remains uncertain. The CDR3 has 14 residues. V was clipped by 8 bases and J by 4 bases, with 17 bases between them.

The CDR3 coding sequence is TGCAGCGTACGGACTAGCTCAGATACGCAGTATTTT. Encoded protein: CSVRTSSDTQYF. V and J are TRBV29-1 and TRBJ2-3, with 8 bases identical to TRBD2. The germline V gene has CDR1 SQVTM and CDR2 ANQGSEA. The CDR3 is 12 amino acids. The ends lost 6 bases at V and 4 bases at J; junction bases unmatched: 3.

DNA of the CDR3: TGTGCCAGCAGCGTGGGGCACGAGCAGTACTTC. Translated, it gives CASSVGHEQYF. This chain joins TRBV5-6 and TRBJ2-7, with a tentative D call TRBD1 (5 bases). The CDR3 runs 11 residues. Germline CDR1 reads SGHDT; CDR2 reads YYEEEE. Trimming took 4 bases from V and 5 from J, leaving 7 bases between them.

V is TRBV6-5 and J is TRBJ1-1, with no clear D. V lost 5 bases and J lost 1, with 14 bases in between. This CDR3 contains 15 residues. From germline, CDR1 is MNHEY and CDR2 SVGAGI. The CDR3 reads CASSTYGRGNTEAFF. The DNA of the CDR3 is TGTGCCAGCAGTACATACGGGCGGGGGAACACTGAAGCTTTCTTT.

The gene calls are TRBV4-3 and TRBJ2-1; 8 bases line up with TRBD2. CDR3 length: 16 amino acids. V shed 0 bases, J shed 8 bases, and the junction held 9 bases outside the gene matches. Germline V CDR1 and CDR2: LGHNA, YSLEER. DNA for the CDR3: TGCGCCAGCAGCCAAGATCTGGGACTAGATTTGCATGAGCAGTTCTTC. It specifies CASSQDLGLDLHEQFF.

This clone was observed a handful of times. The sample carries other DNA sequences with the same CDR3. This chain uses TRBV4-3 with TRBJ1-2; D might be TRBD1 (6 bases). This CDR3 contains 14 residues. V shed 0 bases and J shed 4 bases, with 9 bases lying between them. Germline V CDR1 and CDR2: LGHNA, YSLEER. The chain's CDR3 is CASSQDTGPYGYTF. The CDR3, as DNA: TGCGCCAGCAGCCAAGATACAGGGCCCTATGGCTACACCTTC.